These T cell receptor beta chains were read from a single sample in a study of shared clonotypes between healthy human individuals. TCRdb's copy holds only in-frame clones and misses some; the assay was immunoSEQ multiplex PCR. The sample lists roughly 850,000 clones, about 96% occurring once. Sample: naive CD8+ T cells sorted from blood. Source of these receptors: a man younger than 40 in good health. Both conserved end residues are part of each CDR3. D genes are given only for firm matches. Clone sizes are given selectively: once, few, many, or a class where the clone is expanded.

>-|TRBV7-9|TRBJ2-7|-
TGTGCCAGCTCCCTAACCCCCTACGAGCAGTACTTC
CASSLTPYEQYF
>TRBD1|TRBV6-1|TRBJ2-7|-
TGTGCCAGCAACCCGGGACAGGGCTACGAGCAGTACTTC
CASNPGQGYEQYF
>-|TRBV7-9|TRBJ2-6|-
TGTGCCAGCAGCTCACCGTTCGTCGGGGATAGTGCTGGGGCCAACGTCCTGACTTTC
CASSSPFVGDSAGANVLTF
>-|TRBV7-9|TRBJ1-2|-
TGTGCCAGCAGCCCCGGGACGCCGGACGGCGATGGCTACACCTTC
CASSPGTPDGDGYTF
>-|TRBV14|TRBJ2-7|-
TGTGCCAGCAGCCAAGTAAGATACGAGCAGTACTTC
CASSQVRYEQYF
>TRBD1|TRBV10-3|TRBJ2-7|-
TGTGCCACAGGGGGCGTTGGCTCCTACGAGCAGTACTTC
CATGGVGSYEQYF
>-|TRBV7-6|TRBJ1-1|-
TGTGCCAGCAGCTTAAGTGAGGGCCTGAACACTGAAGCTTTCTTT
CASSLSEGLNTEAFF
>TRBD1|TRBV29-1|TRBJ2-1|-
TGCAGCGTTAAGCTGACAGGGGAGCATGAGCAGTTCTTC
CSVKLTGEHEQFF
>TRBD1|TRBV4-1|TRBJ1-1|-
TGCGCCAGCAGCCCTACCGGGACAGGGGCCACTGAAGCTTTCTTT
CASSPTGTGATEAFF
>-|TRBV27|TRBJ2-7|once
TGTGCCAGCAGTTCCCCATCCCGGGGACGGAAGGGAGAGCAGTACTTC
CASSSPSRGRKGEQYF
>-|TRBV30|TRBJ1-1|-
TGTGCCTCATCCAGGGAGATGGCTGAAGCTTTCTTT
CASSREMAEAFF
>TRBD1|TRBV27|TRBJ2-1|-
TGTGCCAGCAGTTTATCAGGGGGCCCCTACAATGAGCAGTTCTTC
CASSLSGGPYNEQFF
>TRBD2|TRBV9|TRBJ2-1|-
TGTGCCAGCAGCCCAGGAGGGACTAGCGGCTACAATGAGCAGTTCTTC
CASSPGGTSGYNEQFF
>-|TRBV5-5|TRBJ1-1|-
TGTGCCAGCAGCCTGGAGGGGAACACTGAAGCTTTCTTT
CASSLEGNTEAFF
>-|TRBV6-1|TRBJ2-7|-
TGTGCCAGCAGTGAATTCCAGGGAGTATACGAGCAGTACTTC
CASSEFQGVYEQYF